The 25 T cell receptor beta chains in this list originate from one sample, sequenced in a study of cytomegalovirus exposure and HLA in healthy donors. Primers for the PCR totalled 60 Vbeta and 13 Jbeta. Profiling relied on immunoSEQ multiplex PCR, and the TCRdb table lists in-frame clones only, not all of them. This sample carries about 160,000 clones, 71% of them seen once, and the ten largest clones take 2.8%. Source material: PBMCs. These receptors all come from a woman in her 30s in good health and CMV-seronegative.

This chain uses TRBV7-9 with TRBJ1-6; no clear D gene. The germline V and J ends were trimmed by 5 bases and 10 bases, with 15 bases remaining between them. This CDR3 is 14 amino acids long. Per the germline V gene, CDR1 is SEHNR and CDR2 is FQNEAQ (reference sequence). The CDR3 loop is CASSITRVWSPLHF. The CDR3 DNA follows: TGTGCCAGCAGCATAACCCGGGTTTGGTCACCCCTCCACTTT.

CDR3 nucleotides: TGTGCCAGCAGCTCGTCACCAGATTCACCCCTCCACTTT. Residues: CASSSSPDSPLHF. The rearrangement joins TRBV5-6 to TRBJ1-6, with unresolved D. Per germline, CDR1 SGHDT and CDR2 YYEEEE. Between the trimmed V and J ends, which lost 3 bases and 8 bases, there was a span of 9 bases. The CDR3 runs 13 residues.

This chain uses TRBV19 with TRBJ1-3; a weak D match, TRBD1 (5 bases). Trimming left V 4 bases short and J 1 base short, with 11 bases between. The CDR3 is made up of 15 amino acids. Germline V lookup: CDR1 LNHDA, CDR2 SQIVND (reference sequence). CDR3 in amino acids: CASSTTDRSGNTIYF. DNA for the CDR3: TGTGCCAGTAGTACGACAGACCGATCTGGAAACACCATATATTTT.

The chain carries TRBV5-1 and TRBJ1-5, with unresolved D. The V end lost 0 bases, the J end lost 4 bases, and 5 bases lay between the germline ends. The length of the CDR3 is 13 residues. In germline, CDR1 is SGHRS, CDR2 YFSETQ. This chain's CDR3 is CASSLELNQPQHF. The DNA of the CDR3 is TGCGCCAGCAGCTTGGAACTTAATCAGCCCCAGCATTTT.

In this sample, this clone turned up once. CDR3 nucleotides: TGTGCCAGCAAAAAGACAGGGCCAGGAGGCTACACCTTC. This gives the protein CASKKTGPGGYTF. V usage is TRBV6-5 and J usage is TRBJ1-2; 7 nucleotides agree with TRBD1. Per the germline V gene, CDR1 is MNHEY and CDR2 is SVGAGI. V shed 7 bases and J 8 bases; nucleotides not matched to a gene: 10. This CDR3 has 13 amino acids.

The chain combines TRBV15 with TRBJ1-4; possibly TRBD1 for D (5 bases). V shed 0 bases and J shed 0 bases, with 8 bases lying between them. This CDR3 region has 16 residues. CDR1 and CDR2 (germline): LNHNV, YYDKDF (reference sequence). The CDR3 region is CATSRDWGATNEKLFF. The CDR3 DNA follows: TGTGCCACCAGCAGAGATTGGGGGGCAACTAATGAAAAACTGTTTTTT.

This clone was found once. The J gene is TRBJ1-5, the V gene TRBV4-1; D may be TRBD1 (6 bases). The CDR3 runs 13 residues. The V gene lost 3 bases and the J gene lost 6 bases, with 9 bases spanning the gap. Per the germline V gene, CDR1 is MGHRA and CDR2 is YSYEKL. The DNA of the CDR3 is TGCGCCAGCAGCCAGGGGGCCCCTCAGCCCCAGCATTTT. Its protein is CASSQGAPQPQHF.

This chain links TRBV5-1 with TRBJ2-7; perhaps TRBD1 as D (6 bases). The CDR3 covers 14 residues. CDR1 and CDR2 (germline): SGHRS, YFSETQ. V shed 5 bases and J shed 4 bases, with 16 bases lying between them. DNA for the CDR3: TGCGCCAGCAGGAATAGGACAGCCTATTACGAGCAGTACTTC. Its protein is CASRNRTAYYEQYF.

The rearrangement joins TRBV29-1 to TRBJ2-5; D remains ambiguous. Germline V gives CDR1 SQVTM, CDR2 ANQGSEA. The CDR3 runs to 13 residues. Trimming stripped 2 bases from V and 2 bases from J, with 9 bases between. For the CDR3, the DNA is TGCAGCGTTGAAAACGACAAGCAAGAGACCCAGTACTTC. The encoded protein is CSVENDKQETQYF. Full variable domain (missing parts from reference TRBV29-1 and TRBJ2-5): SAVISQKPSRDICQRGTSLTIQCQVDSQVTMMFWYRQQPGQSLTLIATANQGSEATYESGFVIDKFPISRPNLTFSTLTVSNMSPEDSSIYLCSVENDKQETQYFGPGTRLLVL.

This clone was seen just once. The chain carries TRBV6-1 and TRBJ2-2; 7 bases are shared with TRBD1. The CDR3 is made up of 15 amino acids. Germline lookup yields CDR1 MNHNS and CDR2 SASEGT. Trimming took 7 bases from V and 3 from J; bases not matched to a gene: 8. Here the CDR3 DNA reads TGTGCCAGCACCTCGGACAGGTCTTACACCGGGGAGCTGTTTTTT. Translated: CASTSDRSYTGELFF.

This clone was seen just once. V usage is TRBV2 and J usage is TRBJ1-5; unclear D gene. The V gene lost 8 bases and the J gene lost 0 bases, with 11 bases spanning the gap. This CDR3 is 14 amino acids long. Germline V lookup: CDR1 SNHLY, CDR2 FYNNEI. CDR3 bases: TGTGCCAGCTGTTGGACTTATAGCAATCAGCCCCAGCATTTT. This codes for CASCWTYSNQPQHF.

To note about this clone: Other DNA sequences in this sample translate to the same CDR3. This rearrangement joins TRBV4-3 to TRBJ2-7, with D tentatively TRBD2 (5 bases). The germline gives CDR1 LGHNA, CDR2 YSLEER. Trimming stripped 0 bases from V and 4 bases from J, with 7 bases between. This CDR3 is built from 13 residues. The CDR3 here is CASSQDRGYEQYF. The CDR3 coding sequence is TGCGCCAGCAGCCAAGATCGGGGTTACGAGCAGTACTTC.

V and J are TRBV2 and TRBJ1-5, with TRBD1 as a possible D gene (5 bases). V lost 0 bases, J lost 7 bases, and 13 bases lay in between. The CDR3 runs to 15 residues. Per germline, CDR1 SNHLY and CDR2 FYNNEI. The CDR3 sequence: CASSEAGGAGQPQHF. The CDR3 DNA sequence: TGTGCCAGCAGTGAAGCGGGCGGGGCGGGCCAGCCCCAGCATTTT.

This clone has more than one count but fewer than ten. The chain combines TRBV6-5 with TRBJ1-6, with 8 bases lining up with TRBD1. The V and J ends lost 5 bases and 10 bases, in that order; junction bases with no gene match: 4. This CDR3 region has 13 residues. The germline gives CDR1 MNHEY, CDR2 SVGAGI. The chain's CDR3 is CASSGTGKSPLHF. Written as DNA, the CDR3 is TGTGCCAGCAGTGGGACAGGAAAATCACCCCTCCACTTT.

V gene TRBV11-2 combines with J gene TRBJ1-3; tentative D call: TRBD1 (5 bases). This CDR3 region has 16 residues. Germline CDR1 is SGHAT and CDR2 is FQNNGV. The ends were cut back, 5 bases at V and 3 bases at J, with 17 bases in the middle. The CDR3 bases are TGTGCCAGCAGCGCCCGGCGGGGGGGACGTGGAAACACCATATATTTT. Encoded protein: CASSARRGGRGNTIYF.

The CDR3 sequence is CARSGLADQETQYF. CDR3 coding DNA: TGTGCCCGCTCGGGGCTAGCGGACCAAGAGACCCAGTACTTC. The chain is built from TRBV2 and TRBJ2-5, with 7 positions matching TRBD2. Germline CDR1 SNHLY, CDR2 FYNNEI. The CDR3 spans 14 residues. With V trimmed by 11 bases and J by 0 bases, 9 bases remained unmatched.

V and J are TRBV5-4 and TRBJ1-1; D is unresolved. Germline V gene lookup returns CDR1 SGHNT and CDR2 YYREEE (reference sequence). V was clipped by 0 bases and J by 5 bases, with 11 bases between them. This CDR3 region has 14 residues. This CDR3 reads CASSLGQVPTEAFF. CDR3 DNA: TGTGCCAGCAGCTTGGGGCAGGTCCCAACTGAAGCTTTCTTT. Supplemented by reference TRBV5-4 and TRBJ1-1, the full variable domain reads ETGVTQSPTHLIKTRGQQVTLRCSSQSGHNTVSWYQQALGQGPQFIFQYYREEENGRGNFPPRFSGLQFPNYSSELNVNALELDDSALYLCASSLGQVPTEAFFGQGTRLTVV.

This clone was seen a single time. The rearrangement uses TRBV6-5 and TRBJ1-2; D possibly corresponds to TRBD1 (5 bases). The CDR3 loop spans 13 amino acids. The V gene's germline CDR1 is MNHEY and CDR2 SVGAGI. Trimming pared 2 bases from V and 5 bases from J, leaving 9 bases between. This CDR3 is CASSYTRQYGYTF. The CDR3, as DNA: TGTGCCAGCAGTTACACGCGACAGTATGGCTACACCTTC.

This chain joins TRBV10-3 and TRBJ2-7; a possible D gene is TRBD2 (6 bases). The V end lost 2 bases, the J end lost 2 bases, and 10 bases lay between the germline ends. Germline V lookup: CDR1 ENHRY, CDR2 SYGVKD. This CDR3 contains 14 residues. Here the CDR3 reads CAISERASAYEQYF. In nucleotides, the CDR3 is TGTGCCATCAGTGAGAGGGCTAGCGCCTACGAGCAGTACTTC.

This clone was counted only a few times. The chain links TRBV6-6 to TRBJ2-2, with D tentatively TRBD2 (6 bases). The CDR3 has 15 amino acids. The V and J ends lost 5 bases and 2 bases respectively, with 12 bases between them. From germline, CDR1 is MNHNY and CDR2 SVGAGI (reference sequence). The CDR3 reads CASSGGLPNTGELFF. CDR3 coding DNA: TGTGCCAGCAGTGGGGGACTTCCAAACACCGGGGAGCTGTTTTTT.

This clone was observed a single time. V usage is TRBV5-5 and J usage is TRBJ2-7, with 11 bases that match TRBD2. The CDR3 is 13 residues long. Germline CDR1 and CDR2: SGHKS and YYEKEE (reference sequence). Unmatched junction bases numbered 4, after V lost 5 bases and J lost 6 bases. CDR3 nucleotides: TGTGCCAGCAGTTTGACTAGCGGGACCGAGCAGTACTTC. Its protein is CASSLTSGTEQYF.

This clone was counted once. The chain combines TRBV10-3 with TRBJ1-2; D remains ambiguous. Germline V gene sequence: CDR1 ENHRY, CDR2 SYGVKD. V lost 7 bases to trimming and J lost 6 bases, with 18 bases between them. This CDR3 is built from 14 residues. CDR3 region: CAITSREGRDGYTF. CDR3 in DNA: TGTGCCATCACAAGTAGAGAGGGAAGGGATGGCTACACCTTC.

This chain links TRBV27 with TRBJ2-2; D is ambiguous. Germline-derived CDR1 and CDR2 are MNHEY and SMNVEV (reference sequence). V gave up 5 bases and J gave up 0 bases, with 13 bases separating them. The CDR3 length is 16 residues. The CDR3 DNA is TGTGCCAGCAGTACTAAACACACGGCGAACACCGGGGAGCTGTTTTTT. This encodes CASSTKHTANTGELFF.

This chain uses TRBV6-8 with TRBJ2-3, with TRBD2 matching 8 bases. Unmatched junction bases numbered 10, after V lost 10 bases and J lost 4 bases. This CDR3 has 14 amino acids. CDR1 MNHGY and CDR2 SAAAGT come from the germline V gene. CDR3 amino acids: CATSRAGVADTQYF. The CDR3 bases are TGTGCCACCTCTAGAGCGGGAGTTGCAGATACGCAGTATTTT.

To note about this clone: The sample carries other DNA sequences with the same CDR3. CDR3 nucleotide sequence: TGTGCCAGCAGCGAGGGGGCCGGGGCGGGAGGGGATACGCAGTATTTT. This sequence encodes CASSEGAGAGGDTQYF. This rearrangement joins TRBV5-6 to TRBJ2-3; 9 bases match TRBD2. The CDR3 has 16 residues. Germline CDR1 SGHDT, CDR2 YYEEEE. Losses at the gene ends were 4 bases for V and 6 bases for J; bases not matched to a gene: 12.